The entry that follows covers one TCR beta chain sequence. Its antigen is currently unknown. V dropped 5 bases and J dropped 7; count of bases not matched to a gene: 6. The CDR3 is made up of 15 amino acids. CDR1 and CDR2 from the germline V gene are SGHTA and FQGNSA. The data originate from a study of post-analysis software for immune sequencing data. Study as a whole: Patients had relapsing-remitting, secondary progressive or progressive-relapsing multiple sclerosis; some lacked subtype.

Included in the TCR beta cDNA libraries were unique molecular identifiers. cDNA molecules numbering 400,000 to 550,000 came from roughly 1 to 10 million T cells. One entry per CDR3 protein, called by TCRdb with MiXCR from the PCR reads. Counted here are roughly 570,000 distinct CDR3 sequences, 34% occurring once; the ten biggest clones make up approximately 6%. Study-wide results and limits: By F measure, strong co-clustering occurred among samples prepared in the same batch. TRBV segments more frequent in patients than in controls numbered a few and included TRBV5-6, TRBV5-1 and TRBV20-1. Normalized Chao1 diversity in multiple sclerosis patients fell significantly below that of controls.

V and J are TRBV7-2 and TRBJ1-5, with 12 positions matching TRBD1. The specimen sequenced was blood. This receptor was identified in a girl aged 2 to 17 with multiple sclerosis. This chain's CDR3 is CASSRAGTGGQPQHF. The CDR3 nucleotides read TGTGCCAGCAGCCGAGCCGGGACAGGGGGCCAGCCCCAGCATTTT.